The 24 T cell receptor beta chains reported below all come from one sample, sequenced in a study of blood T cell repertoires in COVID-19. TCRdb's copy holds only in-frame clones and misses some; the assay was immunoSEQ multiplex PCR. Of some 170,000 clones listed, approximately 81% are singletons. The sequencing sample was made of peripheral blood. The receptors were sampled from a man aged 35-49 years with acute or convalescent COVID-19.

The chain links TRBV6-5 to TRBJ1-5; the D is unclear. The germline V gene has CDR1 MNHEY and CDR2 SVGAGI. CDR3 length equals 13 residues. V dropped 6 bases and J dropped 2 bases, with 8 bases sitting between them. The CDR3 DNA reads as TGTGCCAGCAGGGGCCTCGGCAATCAGCCCCAGCATTTT. Encoded protein: CASRGLGNQPQHF.

CDR3 DNA: TGCGCCAGCAGCTGGACAGGGGACGAGCAGTACTTC. Protein product: CASSWTGDEQYF. The rearrangement links TRBV5-1 to TRBJ2-7, with 9 positions matching TRBD1. In germline, CDR1 is SGHRS, CDR2 YFSETQ. V was pared by 3 bases and J by 5 bases, with 0 bases of the junction left unmatched. The CDR3 is 12 amino acids.

The V call is TRBV9, the J call TRBJ1-3; TRBD1 matches at 8 bases. Trimming cost V 4 bases and J 4 bases; bases outside gene matches: 7. This CDR3 spans 15 amino acids. Germline V gives CDR1 SGDLS, CDR2 YYNGEE. The CDR3 coding sequence is TGTGCCAGCAGCTTTTATGGACAGGGAGGAAACACCATATATTTT. Protein: CASSFYGQGGNTIYF.

This clone has just one count. The J gene is TRBJ1-2, the V gene TRBV19, with TRBD1 matching over 12 bases. This CDR3 has 16 amino acids. The ends lost 5 bases at V and 2 bases at J; junction bases unmatched: 6. Germline loops: CDR1 LNHDA, CDR2 SQIVND (reference sequence). The CDR3 bases are TGTGCCAGTAGTTTGGGGGGACAGGGGGCCAACTATGGCTACACCTTC. Translation gives CASSLGGQGANYGYTF.

The rearrangement uses TRBV5-5 and TRBJ2-1, with 10 bases fitting TRBD1. Germline CDR1 SGHKS, CDR2 YYEKEE (reference sequence). V was clipped by 6 bases and J by 10 bases; unmatched bases: 13. CDR3 length equals 15 residues. The CDR3 reads CASTPGQGTVLEQFF. The CDR3 coding sequence is TGTGCCAGCACTCCGGGACAGGGGACAGTATTAGAGCAGTTCTTC.

The chain combines TRBV5-1 with TRBJ1-1; D is ambiguous. Between the trimmed V and J ends, which lost 8 bases and 1 base, there was a span of 12 bases. The germline V gene encodes CDR1 SGHRS and CDR2 YFSETQ. The CDR3 is 13 residues long. In DNA, the CDR3 is TGCGCCAGTACATACAGTTCGAACACTGAAGCTTTCTTT. Its translation is CASTYSSNTEAFF.

The chain employs TRBV5-1 and TRBJ1-1, with 9 bases fitting TRBD1. This CDR3 has 15 amino acids. V dropped 2 bases and J dropped 1; count of bases not matched to a gene: 3. The germline V gene has CDR1 SGHRS and CDR2 YFSETQ. CDR3 region: CASSLTGGRNTEAFF. The CDR3 DNA reads TGCGCCAGCAGCTTAACAGGGGGCCGGAACACTGAAGCTTTCTTT.

This clone was recorded only once. One end of the junction fails to match germline, which may point to a read error. J is TRBJ1-4 and V is TRBV2, with 7 bases fitting TRBD1. CDR1 SNHLY and CDR2 FYNNEI come from the germline V gene. This CDR3 spans 14 amino acids. This chain's CDR3 is CASGEFQGEEKLFF. CDR3 in DNA: TGTGCCAGCGGTGAATTCCAGGGGGAAGAAAAACTGTTTTTT.

With respect to this clone: It is unclear where the CDR3 begins or ends on the DNA, so no DNA is shown, and the CDR3 is as TCRdb lists it. The chain couples TRBV5-1 to TRBJ2-3; whether TRBD1, the table's D call, matches the DNA was not checked. Germline CDR1 and CDR2: SGHRS and YFSETQ. Inclusive of both ends, the CDR3 amounts to 16 amino acids. CDR3 in amino acids: CASQLQGQFFGDTQYF.

A single count supports this clone. V usage is TRBV6-2 or TRBV6-3 and J usage is TRBJ1-6, with D hard to call. The CDR3 has 14 residues. Per germline, CDR1 MNHEY and CDR2 SVGEGT. Trimming shortened V by 5 bases and J by 10 bases, and 15 bases separated the two germline ends. The chain's CDR3 is CASSPTRERSPLHF. CDR3 coding DNA: TGTGCCAGCAGTCCCACGAGGGAAAGATCACCCCTCCACTTT.

This chain links TRBV28 with TRBJ2-7, with a weak D call TRBD1 (6 bases). The CDR3 sequence is 12 residues long. The germline CDR1 and CDR2 sequences are MDHEN and SYDVKM. Trimming stripped 7 bases from V and 3 bases from J, with 10 bases between. The CDR3 loop is CASKGGVYEQYF. In nucleotides, the CDR3 is TGTGCCAGCAAAGGGGGAGTCTACGAGCAGTACTTC.

This chain connects TRBV19 to TRBJ2-5; maybe TRBD2 (5 bases). CDR1 and CDR2 (germline): LNHDA, SQIVND (reference sequence). The CDR3 runs to 16 residues. V was shortened by 1 base and J by 4 bases, with 16 bases between the two germline ends. Here the CDR3 DNA reads TGTGCCAGTAGTATAGTTGGCCCCTCTAGCAGAGAGACCCAGTACTTC. Encoded protein: CASSIVGPSSRETQYF.

The rearrangement uses TRBV3-1 (or the pseudogene TRBV3-2) and TRBJ1-2, with unresolved D. Trimming left V 1 base short and J 4 bases short, with 10 bases between. The CDR3 totals 14 residues. Looked up from germline, CDR1 is LGHDT and CDR2 is YNNKEL (reference sequence). In nucleotides, the CDR3 is TGTGCCAGCAGCCAAGTCCTGCAGGTCTATGGCTACACCTTC. Translating gives CASSQVLQVYGYTF.

This clone has a handful of counts. The rearrangement links TRBV5-1 to TRBJ1-2; 9 bases are shared with TRBD1. Germline CDR1 is SGHRS and CDR2 is YFSETQ. The V and J ends lost 4 bases and 6 bases, in that order; junction bases with no gene match: 13. The CDR3 is 16 residues long. The CDR3 loop is CASSPTSDRGGDGYTF. CDR3 nucleotides: TGCGCCAGCAGCCCAACGTCGGACAGGGGAGGGGATGGCTACACCTTC.

The J gene is TRBJ1-5, the V gene TRBV21-1. TRBV21-1 is listed as a pseudogene. CDR3 length equals 18 residues. CDR3 DNA sequence: TGTGCCAGCAGCTCGAAAAGGACTGACATGATTAGCAATCAGCCCCAGCATTTT. This translates into CASSSKRTDMISNQPQHF.

V is TRBV18 and J is TRBJ2-7; tentative D call: TRBD2 (6 bases). CDR1 is KGHSH, CDR2 LQKENI, per germline. The CDR3 extends over 11 amino acids. Trimming removed 4 bases at V and 6 bases at J, with 7 bases between. CDR3 nucleotide sequence: TGTGCCAGCTCACAAGCGGGCGAGCAGTACTTC. This translates into CASSQAGEQYF.

This sequence joins TRBV2 and TRBJ1-3; TRBD1 aligns across 7 bases. The germline V gene encodes CDR1 SNHLY and CDR2 FYNNEI. The V gene end was trimmed by 8 bases and the J gene end by 0 bases; junction bases not matched to a gene: 13. The CDR3 contains 17 residues. The CDR3: CASHRGTGAFSGNTIYF. CDR3 nucleotides: TGTGCCAGCCACCGGGGAACAGGGGCCTTCTCTGGAAACACCATATATTTT.

The chain uses TRBV6-6 and TRBJ1-3; TRBD1 is a possible D gene (6 bases). There are 14 residues in the CDR3. The V gene lost 5 bases and the J gene lost 2 bases, with 10 bases spanning the gap. CDR1 is MNHNY and CDR2 is SVGAGI in the germline V gene (reference sequence). CDR3 sequence reads: CASSTGMPGNTIYF. The DNA of the CDR3 is TGTGCCAGCAGTACAGGGATGCCTGGAAACACCATATATTTT.

The chain uses TRBV7-2 and TRBJ1-5, with a weak D call TRBD1 (6 bases). This CDR3 spans 14 amino acids. V was trimmed by 5 bases and J by 4 bases, leaving 12 bases between them. The V gene's germline CDR1 is SGHTA and CDR2 FQGNSA. CDR3 sequence reads: CASSVGQVNQPQHF. CDR3 coding DNA: TGTGCCAGCAGCGTGGGACAAGTAAATCAGCCCCAGCATTTT. The full variable domain, rest sourced from reference TRBV7-2 and TRBJ1-5, is GAGVSQSPSNKVTEKGKDVELRCDPISGHTALYWYRQSLGQGLEFLIYFQGNSAPDKSGLPSDRFSAERTGGSVSTLTIQRTQQEDSAVYLCASSVGQVNQPQHFGDGTRLSIL.

The rearrangement links TRBV6-6 to TRBJ2-5; D is possibly TRBD2 (6 bases). Germline CDR1 MNHNY, CDR2 SVGAGI (reference sequence). CDR3 size: 15 residues. Trimming pared 11 bases from V and 1 base from J, leaving 20 bases between. CDR3 sequence reads: CAHSNTAGGQETQYF. CDR3 sequence (DNA): TGTGCCCATTCAAACACTGCCGGGGGCCAAGAGACCCAGTACTTC.

In this sample, this clone turned up once. The rearrangement uses TRBV7-9 and TRBJ2-7, with TRBD1 identical over 8 bases. Unmatched junction bases numbered 10, after V lost 5 bases and J lost 1 base. This CDR3 contains 16 residues. Germline loops: CDR1 SEHNR, CDR2 FQNEAQ (reference sequence). This CDR3 reads CASSPGTGEGSYEQYF. The CDR3 coding sequence is TGTGCCAGCAGCCCCGGGACAGGCGAAGGATCCTACGAGCAGTACTTC. Complete variable domain (other parts from reference TRBV7-9 and TRBJ2-7): DTGVSQNPRHKITKRGQNVTFRCDPISEHNRLYWYRQTLGQGPEFLTYFQNEAQLEKSRLLSDRFSAERPKGSFSTLEIQRTEQGDSAMYLCASSPGTGEGSYEQYFGPGTRLTVT.

The gene calls are TRBV6-2 or TRBV6-3 and TRBJ1-2; TRBD1 agrees at 11 bases. Per germline, CDR1 MNHEY and CDR2 SVGEGT. The CDR3 has 14 amino acids. The V gene end was trimmed by 4 bases and the J gene end by 9 bases; junction bases not matched to a gene: 7. CDR3 coding DNA: TGTGCCAGCAGTTCCCCCGGGACAGGGGGTCGCTACACCTTC. As protein: CASSSPGTGGRYTF.

This rearrangement joins TRBV11-2 to TRBJ1-6, with unresolved D. V lost 4 bases and J 3 bases, leaving 10 bases between the germline ends. CDR3 length: 15 amino acids. Germline CDR1 reads SGHAT; CDR2 reads FQNNGV. This CDR3 is CASSSPGVYNSPLHF. The CDR3 nucleotides are TGTGCCAGCAGCTCTCCGGGAGTCTATAATTCACCCCTCCACTTT.

V usage is TRBV2 and J usage is TRBJ1-5, with D hard to call. Germline values: CDR1 SNHLY, CDR2 FYNNEI. The ends were cut back, 4 bases at V and 7 bases at J, with 11 bases in the middle. The CDR3 covers 13 residues. The CDR3 DNA sequence: TGTGCCAGCAGTGTGACTGTTGGGCAGCCCCAGCATTTT. Residues: CASSVTVGQPQHF.